The present entry profiles one TCR beta chain with its context. The target of this receptor is not known. The input lacks base qualities; no much larger clone sits a single base away. V is cut by 0 bases and J by 0 bases, and the space between the germline ends is 11 bases. According to the germline V gene (reference sequence), CDR1 reads GTSNPN and CDR2 reads SVGIG. The CDR3 starts with the cysteine, ends with the phenylalanine, and has 15 residues. Of all the DNA, just the CDR3 is kept, 45 bases in frame from base 1. For every enrolled patient, mismatch repair deficiency was confirmed by either polymerase chain reaction or immunohistochemistry. Three patients who responded to pembrolizumab therapy underwent TCR sequencing. In the phase II trial, pembrolizumab PD-1 blockade was tested prospectively in advanced mismatch repair-deficient cancers, no matter which tissue of origin the cancers came from. Peripheral blood T cell samples were gathered serially, both before PD-1 blockade started and at multiple time points afterward. Blood sampling times were expressed in weeks after the first pembrolizumab dose.

The library was obtained by the immunoSEQ multiplex PCR assay. The table comes from immuneACCESS by way of TCRdb, which keeps in-frame sequences with V and J called. Part of the clones is missing from these tables; in studies checked, under half for an unresolved V gene and the rest for unknown reasons. The sample table records some 66,000 clones; 88% of these occur just once. The ten largest clones take up about 15% of the sample. This sample is drawn from a study of PD-1 blockade in mismatch repair-deficient tumors (dated by TCRdb to between 2016 and 2019). Background on the whole study: The trial enrolled 85 to 100 consecutive patients with roughly 13 mismatch repair-deficient cancer types between September 2013 and 2016, all previously treated and progressing. Tumor-associated T cell clones in the peripheral blood of patients responding to PD-1 blockade were tracked using deep sequencing of TCR CDR3 regions.

Results the study describes overall, beyond this receptor: Tumor-resident clones, often undetectable in blood before treatment, expanded rapidly after pembrolizumab and then contracted, generally before radiologic responses.

Recombination joined TRBV30 with TRBJ1-2; the D gene is unclear. Source: peripheral blood, taken 52 weeks after starting pembrolizumab. The TCR comes from an adult with mismatch repair-deficient cancer. The nucleotide sequence reads TGTGCCTGGAGTGTAGTGGTAGGACCTAACTATGGCTACACCTTC. Its protein reads: CAWSVVVGPNYGYTF. Supplemented by the reference TRBV30 and TRBJ1-2 proteins around the CDR3, the complete variable domain is SQTIHQWPATLVQPVGSPLSLECTVEGTSNPNLYWYRQAAGRGLQLLFYSVGIGQISSEVPQNLSASRPQDRQFILSSKKLLLSDSGFYLCAWSVVVGPNYGYTFGSGTRLTVV.